This note documents a single T cell receptor beta chain sequence. Its antigen is unidentified. Sample donors were healthy Caucasian individuals that came from Russia, aged about 6 to 95. This entry belongs to a study of blood T cells in healthy people across ages. A sample-barcoded 5' primer and a J-beta primer mix were used in a second PCR of about 6 to 12 cycles. TCRdb used MiXCR to reprocess the 5' RACE reads, holding one entry per CDR3 protein. The data show about a million distinct CDR3 sequences, roughly two fifths seen once. Study results and caveats: Underestimates were what the diversity estimates from one million T cells were considered to be.

The V and J ends lost 7 bases and 4 bases respectively, with 4 bases between them. This CDR3 comprises 10 residues. The chain recombines TRBV12-3 or TRBV12-4 with TRBJ1-1; D gene uncertain. This TCR derives from a young man in good health. What was sequenced was blood. CDR3 sequence (DNA): TGTGCCAGCACTTCCACTGAAGCTTTCTTT. Protein sequence: CASTSTEAFF.